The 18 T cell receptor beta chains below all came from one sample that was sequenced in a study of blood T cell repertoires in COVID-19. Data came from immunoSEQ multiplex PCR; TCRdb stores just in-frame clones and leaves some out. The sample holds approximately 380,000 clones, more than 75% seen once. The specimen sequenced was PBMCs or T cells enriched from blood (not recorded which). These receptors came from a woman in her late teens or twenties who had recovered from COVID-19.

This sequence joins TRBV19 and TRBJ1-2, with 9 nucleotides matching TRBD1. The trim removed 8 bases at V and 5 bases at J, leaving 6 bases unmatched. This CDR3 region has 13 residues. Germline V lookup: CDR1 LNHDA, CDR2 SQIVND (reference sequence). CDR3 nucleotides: TGTGCCAGTCTTGGGACAGGGCATTATGGCTACACCTTC. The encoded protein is CASLGTGHYGYTF. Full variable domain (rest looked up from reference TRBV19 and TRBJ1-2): DGGITQSPKYLFRKEGQNVTLSCEQNLNHDAMYWYRQDPGQGLRLIYYSQIVNDFQKGDIAEGYSVSREKKESFPLTVTSAQKNPTAFYLCASLGTGHYGYTFGSGTRLTVV.

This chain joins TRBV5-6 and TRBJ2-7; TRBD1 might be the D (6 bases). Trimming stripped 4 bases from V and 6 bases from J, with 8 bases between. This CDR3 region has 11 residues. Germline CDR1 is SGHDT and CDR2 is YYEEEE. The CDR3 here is CASSVQGEQYF. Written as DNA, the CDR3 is TGTGCCAGCAGCGTACAGGGCGAGCAGTACTTC.

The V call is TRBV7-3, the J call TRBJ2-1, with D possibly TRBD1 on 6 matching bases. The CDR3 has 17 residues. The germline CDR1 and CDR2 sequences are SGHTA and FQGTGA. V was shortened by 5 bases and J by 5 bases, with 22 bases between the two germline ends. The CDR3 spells CASSPTLVAGENNEQFF. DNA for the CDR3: TGTGCCAGCAGCCCTACGCTTGTGGCAGGGGAGAACAATGAGCAGTTCTTC.

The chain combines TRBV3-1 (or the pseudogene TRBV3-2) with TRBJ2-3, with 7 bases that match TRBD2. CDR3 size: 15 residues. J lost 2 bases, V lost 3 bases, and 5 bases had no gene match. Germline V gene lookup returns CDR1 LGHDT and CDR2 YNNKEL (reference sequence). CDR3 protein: CASSQGGKITDTQYF. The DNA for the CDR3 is TGTGCCAGCAGCCAGGGGGGGAAGATCACAGATACGCAGTATTTT.

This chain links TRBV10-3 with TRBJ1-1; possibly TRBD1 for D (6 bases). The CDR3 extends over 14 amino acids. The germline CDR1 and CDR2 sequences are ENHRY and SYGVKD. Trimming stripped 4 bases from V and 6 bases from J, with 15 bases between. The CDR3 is CAISGSPTGPEAFF. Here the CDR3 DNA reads TGTGCCATCAGTGGGAGCCCTACAGGGCCTGAAGCTTTCTTT.

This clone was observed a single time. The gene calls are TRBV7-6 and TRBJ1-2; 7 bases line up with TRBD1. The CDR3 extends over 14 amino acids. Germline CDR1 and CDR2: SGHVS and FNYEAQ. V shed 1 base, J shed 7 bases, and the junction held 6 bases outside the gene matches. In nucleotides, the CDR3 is TGTGCCAGCAGCTTAGGACAGGGAAAGACTGGCTACACCTTC. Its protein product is CASSLGQGKTGYTF.

The CDR3 region is CSVGSRGNTDTQYF. DNA of the CDR3: TGCAGCGTTGGATCCAGGGGGAACACAGATACGCAGTATTTT. V gene TRBV29-1 combines with J gene TRBJ2-3; 7 bases fit TRBD1. Germline-derived CDR1 and CDR2 are SQVTM and ANQGSEA. This CDR3 is 14 amino acids long. Trimming at V came to 4 bases and at J to 2 bases, leaving 6 bases not matched to a gene.

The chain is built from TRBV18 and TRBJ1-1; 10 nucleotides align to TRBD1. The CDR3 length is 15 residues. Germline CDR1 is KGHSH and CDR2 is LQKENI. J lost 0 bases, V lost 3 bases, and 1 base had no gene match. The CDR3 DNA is TGTGCCAGCTCACCTGGACAGGGGGTGAACACTGAAGCTTTCTTT. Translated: CASSPGQGVNTEAFF.

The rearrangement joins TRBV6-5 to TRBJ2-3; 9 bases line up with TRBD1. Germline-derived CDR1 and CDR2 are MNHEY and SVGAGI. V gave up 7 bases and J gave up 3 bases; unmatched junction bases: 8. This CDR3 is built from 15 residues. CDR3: CASNSGQGSTDTQYF. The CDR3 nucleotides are TGTGCCAGCAATTCCGGACAGGGGAGTACAGATACGCAGTATTTT.

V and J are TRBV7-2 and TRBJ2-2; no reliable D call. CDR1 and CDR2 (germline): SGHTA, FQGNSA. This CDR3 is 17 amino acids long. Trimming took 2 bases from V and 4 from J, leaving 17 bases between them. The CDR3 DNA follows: TGTGCCAGCAGCTTAACTACTCCAGACCTCATCACCGGGGAGCTGTTTTTT. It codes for CASSLTTPDLITGELFF.

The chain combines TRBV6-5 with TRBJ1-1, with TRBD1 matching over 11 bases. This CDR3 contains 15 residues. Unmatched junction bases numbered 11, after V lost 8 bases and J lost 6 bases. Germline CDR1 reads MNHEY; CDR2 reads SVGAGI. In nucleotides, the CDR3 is TGTGCCAGCTTCGGCCGGACAGGGGGCACGGCTGAAGCTTTCTTT. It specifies CASFGRTGGTAEAFF.

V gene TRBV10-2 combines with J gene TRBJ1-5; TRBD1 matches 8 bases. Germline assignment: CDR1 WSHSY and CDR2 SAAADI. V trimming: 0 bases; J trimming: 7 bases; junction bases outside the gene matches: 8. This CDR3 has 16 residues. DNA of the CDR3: TGCGCCAGCAGTGAGTCCCCGGACAGGGATGAACAGCCCCAGCATTTT. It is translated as CASSESPDRDEQPQHF.

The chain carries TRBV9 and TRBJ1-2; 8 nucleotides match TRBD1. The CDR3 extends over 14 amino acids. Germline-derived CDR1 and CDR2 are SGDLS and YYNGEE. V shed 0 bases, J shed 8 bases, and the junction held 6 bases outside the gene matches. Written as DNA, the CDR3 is TGTGCCAGCAGCGTAGCGGGACAGGCTCAAGGCTACACCTTC. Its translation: CASSVAGQAQGYTF.

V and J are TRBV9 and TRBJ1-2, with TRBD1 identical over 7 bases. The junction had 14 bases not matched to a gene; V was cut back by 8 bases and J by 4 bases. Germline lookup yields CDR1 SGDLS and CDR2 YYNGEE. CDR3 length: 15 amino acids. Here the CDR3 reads CASNGYRGGSYGYTF. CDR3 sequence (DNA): TGTGCCAGTAACGGTTACAGGGGTGGTAGCTATGGCTACACCTTC.

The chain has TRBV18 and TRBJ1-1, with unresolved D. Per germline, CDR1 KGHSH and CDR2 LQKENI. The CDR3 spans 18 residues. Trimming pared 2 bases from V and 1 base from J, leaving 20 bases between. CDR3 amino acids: CASSPTKELYYENTEAFF. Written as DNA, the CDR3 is TGTGCCAGCTCACCAACCAAGGAGTTATACTACGAGAACACTGAAGCTTTCTTT.

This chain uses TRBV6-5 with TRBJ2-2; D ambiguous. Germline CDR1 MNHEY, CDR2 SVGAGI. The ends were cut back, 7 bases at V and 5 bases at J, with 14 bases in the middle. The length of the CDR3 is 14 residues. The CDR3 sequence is CASIATSYTGELFF. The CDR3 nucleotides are TGTGCCAGCATCGCGACTTCCTATACCGGGGAGCTGTTTTTT.

The CDR3 nucleotides read TGTGCCAGCAGCCCCTGGGACAGGACCGCCTCACCCCTCCACTTT. Residues: CASSPWDRTASPLHF. V is TRBV7-9 and J is TRBJ1-6, with 8 nucleotides matching TRBD1. The V gene's germline CDR1 is SEHNR and CDR2 FQNEAQ (reference sequence). The CDR3 loop spans 15 amino acids. V shed 5 bases, J shed 10 bases, and the junction held 10 bases outside the gene matches.

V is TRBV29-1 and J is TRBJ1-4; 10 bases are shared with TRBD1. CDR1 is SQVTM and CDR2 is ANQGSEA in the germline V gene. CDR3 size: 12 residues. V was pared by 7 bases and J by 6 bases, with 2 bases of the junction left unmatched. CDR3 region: CSGGTGDEKLFF. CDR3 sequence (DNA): TGCAGCGGCGGGACAGGGGATGAAAAACTGTTTTTT.